These 2 T cell receptor beta chains originate from one sample sequenced in a study of OX40 agonist ivuxolimab in advanced cancers. Data came from immunoSEQ multiplex PCR; TCRdb stores just in-frame clones and leaves some out. In the table there are 60,000 to 80,000 clones, around 80% of which are singletons. The sequencing here drew on CD4+ or CD8+ T cells sorted from blood, taken in a trial of the OX40 agonist ivuxolimab. The receptors originated from an adult with an advanced solid tumor such as melanoma, head and neck, liver or kidney cancer.

J is TRBJ1-5 and V is TRBV6-1; D perhaps matches TRBD1 (5 bases). The V and J ends lost 4 bases and 0 bases respectively, with 10 bases between them. The CDR3 length is 15 residues. The germline V gene encodes CDR1 MNHNS and CDR2 SASEGT. The CDR3 DNA sequence: TGTGCCAGCAGTGGCACGGACAATAGCAATCAGCCCCAGCATTTT. Amino acids: CASSGTDNSNQPQHF.

The V gene is TRBV5-1, the J gene TRBJ2-3; D perhaps matches TRBD1 (5 bases). Germline V gene sequence: CDR1 SGHRS, CDR2 YFSETQ. V lost 5 bases, J lost 0 bases, and 13 bases lay in between. The CDR3 totals 15 residues. CDR3 sequence reads: CASRHDSTSTDTQYF. The CDR3 region has the DNA TGCGCCAGCAGACACGACAGTACCAGCACAGATACGCAGTATTTT. The full variable domain, in which reference TRBV5-1 and TRBJ2-3 provide the parts outside the CDR3, is KAGVTQTPRYLIKTRGQQVTLSCSPISGHRSVSWYQQTPGQGLQFLFEYFSETQRNKGNFPGRFSGRQFSNSRSEMNVSTLELGDSALYLCASRHDSTSTDTQYFGPGTRLTVL.